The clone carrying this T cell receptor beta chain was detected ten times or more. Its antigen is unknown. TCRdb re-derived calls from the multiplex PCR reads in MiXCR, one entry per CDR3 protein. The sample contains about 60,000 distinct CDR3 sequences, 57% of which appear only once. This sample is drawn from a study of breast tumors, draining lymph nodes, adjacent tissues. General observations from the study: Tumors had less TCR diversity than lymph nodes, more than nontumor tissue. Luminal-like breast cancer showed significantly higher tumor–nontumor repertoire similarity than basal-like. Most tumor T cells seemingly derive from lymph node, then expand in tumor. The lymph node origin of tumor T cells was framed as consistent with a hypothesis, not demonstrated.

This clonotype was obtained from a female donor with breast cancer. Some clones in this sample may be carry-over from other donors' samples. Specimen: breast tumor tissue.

The CDR3 spells CASSLSSGNTGELFF. As DNA, the CDR3 is TGCGCCAGCAGCCTCAGTAGCGGGAACACCGGGGAGCTGTTTTTT. This sequence joins TRBV4-3 and TRBJ2-2; a possible D gene is TRBD2 (6 bases). Germline V lookup: CDR1 LGHNA, CDR2 YSLEER. V dropped 4 bases and J dropped 1 base, with 10 bases sitting between them. The CDR3 sequence is 15 residues long.